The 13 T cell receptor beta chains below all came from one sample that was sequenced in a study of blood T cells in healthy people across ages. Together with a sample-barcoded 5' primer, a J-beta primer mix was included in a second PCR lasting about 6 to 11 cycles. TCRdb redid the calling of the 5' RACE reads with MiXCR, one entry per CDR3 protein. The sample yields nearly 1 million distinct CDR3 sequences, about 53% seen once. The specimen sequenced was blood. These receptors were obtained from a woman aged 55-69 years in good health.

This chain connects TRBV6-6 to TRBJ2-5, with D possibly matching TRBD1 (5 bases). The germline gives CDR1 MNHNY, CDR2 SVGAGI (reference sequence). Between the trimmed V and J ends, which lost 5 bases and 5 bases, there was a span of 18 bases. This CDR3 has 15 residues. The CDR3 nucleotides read TGTGCCAGCAGTACCCCACGCGACAGAAAGGAGACCCAGTACTTC. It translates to CASSTPRDRKETQYF.

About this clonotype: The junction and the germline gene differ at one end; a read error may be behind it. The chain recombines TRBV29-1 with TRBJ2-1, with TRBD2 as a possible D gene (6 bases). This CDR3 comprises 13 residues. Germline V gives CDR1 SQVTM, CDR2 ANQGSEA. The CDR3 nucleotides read TGCGGCGTTACTAGCTGGACCTACAATGAGCAGTTCTTC. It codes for CGVTSWTYNEQFF.

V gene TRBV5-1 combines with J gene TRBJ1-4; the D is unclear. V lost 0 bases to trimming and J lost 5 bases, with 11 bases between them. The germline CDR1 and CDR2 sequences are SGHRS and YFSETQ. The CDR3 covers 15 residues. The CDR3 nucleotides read TGCGCCAGCAGCTTGGAGGGCAGAACAAATGAAAAACTGTTTTTT. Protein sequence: CASSLEGRTNEKLFF.

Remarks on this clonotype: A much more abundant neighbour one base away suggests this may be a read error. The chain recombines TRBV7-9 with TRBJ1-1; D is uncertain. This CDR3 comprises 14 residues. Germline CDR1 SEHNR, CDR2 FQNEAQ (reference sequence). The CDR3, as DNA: TGTGCCAGCAACTTAGTATCGTCGAAGACTGAAGCTTTCTTT. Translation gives CASNLVSSKTEAFF. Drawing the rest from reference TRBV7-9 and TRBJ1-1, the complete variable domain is DTGVSQNPRHKITKRGQNVTFRCDPISEHNRLYWYRQTLGQGPEFLTYFQNEAQLEKSRLLSDRFSAERPKGSFSTLEIQRTEQGDSAMYLCASNLVSSKTEAFFGQGTRLTVV.

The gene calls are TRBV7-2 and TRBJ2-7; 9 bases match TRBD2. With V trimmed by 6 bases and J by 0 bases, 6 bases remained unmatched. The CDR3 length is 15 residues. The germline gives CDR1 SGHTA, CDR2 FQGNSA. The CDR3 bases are TGTGCCAGCAGACAACCGGGACTAGCCTCCTACGAGCAGTACTTC. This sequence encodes CASRQPGLASYEQYF.

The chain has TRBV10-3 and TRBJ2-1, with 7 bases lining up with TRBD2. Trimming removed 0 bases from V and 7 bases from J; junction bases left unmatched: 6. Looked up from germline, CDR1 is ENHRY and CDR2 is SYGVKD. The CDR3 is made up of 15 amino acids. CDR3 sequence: CAISESSGSGNEQFF. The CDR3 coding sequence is TGTGCCATCAGTGAGTCATCGGGTAGCGGGAATGAGCAGTTCTTC.

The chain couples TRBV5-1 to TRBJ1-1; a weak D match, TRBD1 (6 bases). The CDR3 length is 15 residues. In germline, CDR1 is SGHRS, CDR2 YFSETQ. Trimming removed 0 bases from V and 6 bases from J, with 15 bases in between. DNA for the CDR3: TGCGCCAGCAGCTTGGGACAGGCTGGGATCTCTGAAGCTTTCTTT. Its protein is CASSLGQAGISEAFF. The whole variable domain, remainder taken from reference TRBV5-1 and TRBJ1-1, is KAGVTQTPRYLIKTRGQQVTLSCSPISGHRSVSWYQQTPGQGLQFLFEYFSETQRNKGNFPGRFSGRQFSNSRSEMNVSTLELGDSALYLCASSLGQAGISEAFFGQGTRLTVV.

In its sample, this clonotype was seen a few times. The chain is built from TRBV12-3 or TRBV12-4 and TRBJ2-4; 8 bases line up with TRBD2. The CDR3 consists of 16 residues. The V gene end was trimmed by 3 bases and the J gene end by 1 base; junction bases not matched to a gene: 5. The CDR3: CASSFSGKGAKNIQYF. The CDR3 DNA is TGTGCCAGCAGTTTTAGCGGGAAAGGGGCCAAAAACATTCAGTACTTC.

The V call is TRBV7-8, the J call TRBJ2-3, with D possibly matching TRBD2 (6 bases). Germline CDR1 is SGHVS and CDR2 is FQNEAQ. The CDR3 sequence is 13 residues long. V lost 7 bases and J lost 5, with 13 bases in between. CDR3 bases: TGTGCCAGCACCCTTAAGGGACTAGATACGCAGTATTTT. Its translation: CASTLKGLDTQYF.

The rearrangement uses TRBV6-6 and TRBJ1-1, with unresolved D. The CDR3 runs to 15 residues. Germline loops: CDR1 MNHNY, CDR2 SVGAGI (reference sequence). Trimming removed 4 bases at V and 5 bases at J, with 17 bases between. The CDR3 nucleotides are TGTGCCAGCAGTTTTCCCGGGGTGGGGTGGACTGAAGCTTTCTTT. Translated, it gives CASSFPGVGWTEAFF.

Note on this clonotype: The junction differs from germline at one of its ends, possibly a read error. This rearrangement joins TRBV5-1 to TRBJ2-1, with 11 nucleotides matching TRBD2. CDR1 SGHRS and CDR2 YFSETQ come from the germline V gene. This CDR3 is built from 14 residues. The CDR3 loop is CASSSGTSGRERFF. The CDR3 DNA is TGCGCCAGCAGCTCTGGGACTAGCGGCCGCGAGCGGTTCTTC.

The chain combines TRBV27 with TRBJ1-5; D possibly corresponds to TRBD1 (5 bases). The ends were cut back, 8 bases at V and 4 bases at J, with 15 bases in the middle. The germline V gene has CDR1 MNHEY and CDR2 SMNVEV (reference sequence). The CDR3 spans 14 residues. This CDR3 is CASALDNPNQPQHF. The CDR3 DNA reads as TGTGCCAGCGCCCTGGACAACCCGAATCAGCCCCAGCATTTT.

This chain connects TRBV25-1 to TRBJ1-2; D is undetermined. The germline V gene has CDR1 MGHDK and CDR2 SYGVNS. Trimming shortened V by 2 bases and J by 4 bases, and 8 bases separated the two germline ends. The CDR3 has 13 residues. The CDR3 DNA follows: TGTGCCAGCAGTGAACTGGGAGTCTATGGCTACACCTTC. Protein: CASSELGVYGYTF.